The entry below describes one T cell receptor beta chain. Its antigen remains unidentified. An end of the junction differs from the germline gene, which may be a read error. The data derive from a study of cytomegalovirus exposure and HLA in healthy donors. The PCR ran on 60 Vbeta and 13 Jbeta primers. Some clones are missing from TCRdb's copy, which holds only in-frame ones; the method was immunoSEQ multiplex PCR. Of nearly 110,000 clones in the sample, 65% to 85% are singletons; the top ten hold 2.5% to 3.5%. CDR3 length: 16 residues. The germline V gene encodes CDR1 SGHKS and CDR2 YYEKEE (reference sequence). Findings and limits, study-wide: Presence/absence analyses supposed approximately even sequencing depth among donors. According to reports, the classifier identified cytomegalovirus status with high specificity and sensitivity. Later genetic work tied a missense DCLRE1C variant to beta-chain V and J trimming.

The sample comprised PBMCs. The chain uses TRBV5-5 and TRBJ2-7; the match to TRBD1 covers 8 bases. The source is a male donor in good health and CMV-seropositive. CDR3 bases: TGTGCCAGCAACTTGGAATATGGGACAGGCGCCTACGAGCAGTACTTC. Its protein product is CASNLEYGTGAYEQYF. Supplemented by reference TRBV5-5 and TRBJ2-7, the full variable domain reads DAGVTQSPTHLIKTRGQQVTLRCSPISGHKSVSWYQQVLGQGPQFIFQYYEKEERGRGNFPDRFSARQFPNYSSELNVNALLLGDSALYLCASNLEYGTGAYEQYFGPGTRLTVT.